Each of the 25 T cell receptor beta chains below was sequenced from the same sample in a study of blood T cell repertoires in COVID-19. Repertoires were generated with immunoSEQ multiplex PCR, while TCRdb's copy carries only in-frame clones and drops some. The data hold 150,000 or so clones, with 70% to 90% observed a single time. Material for sequencing was peripheral blood. Source of these receptors: a woman between 70 and 85 years old with acute or convalescent COVID-19.

The chain uses TRBV5-8 and TRBJ1-2, with 7 bases matching TRBD1. This CDR3 is built from 13 residues. Germline V lookup: CDR1 SGHTS, CDR2 YDEGEE. The V segment lost 2 bases and the J segment 8 bases; nucleotides outside the gene matches: 6. CDR3: CASSLNRGHGYTF. As DNA, the CDR3 is TGTGCCAGCAGCTTAAATAGGGGGCACGGCTACACCTTC.

The chain employs TRBV29-1 and TRBJ1-1; possibly TRBD1 for D (6 bases). Germline assignment: CDR1 SQVTM and CDR2 ANQGSEA. Trimming cost V 7 bases and J 1 base, with 13 bases left between them. The CDR3 has 13 residues. CDR3 amino acids: CSAHREANTEAFF. CDR3 in DNA: TGCAGCGCCCACAGGGAAGCGAACACTGAAGCTTTCTTT. Drawing the rest from reference TRBV29-1 and TRBJ1-1, the complete variable domain is SAVISQKPSRDICQRGTSLTIQCQVDSQVTMMFWYRQQPGQSLTLIATANQGSEATYESGFVIDKFPISRPNLTFSTLTVSNMSPEDSSIYLCSAHREANTEAFFGQGTRLTVV.

The chain couples TRBV11-3 to TRBJ2-1; D remains unclear. V was cut by 0 bases and J by 10 bases, with 10 bases left in between. Germline CDR1 SGHNT, CDR2 YENEEA. The CDR3 spans 13 residues. The CDR3 DNA sequence: TGTGCCAGCAGCTTAGATCGCAGAACCGAGCAGTTCTTC. Its translation is CASSLDRRTEQFF. The full variable domain, completed using reference TRBV11-3 and TRBJ2-1, is EAGVVQSPRYKIIEKKQPVAFWCNPISGHNTLYWYLQNLGQGPELLIRYENEEAVDDSQLPKDRFSAERLKGVDSTLKIQPAELGDSAVYLCASSLDRRTEQFFGPGTRLTVL.

The V gene is TRBV5-1, the J gene TRBJ1-2; 9 bases map to TRBD1. CDR1 is SGHRS and CDR2 is YFSETQ in the germline V gene. The CDR3 has 15 amino acids. The J segment lost 3 bases and the V segment lost 6 bases, leaving 9 bases of the junction unmatched. CDR3 sequence (DNA): TGCGCCAGCAAAATCGGGACAGGGAGGGACTATGGCTACACCTTC. Its protein product is CASKIGTGRDYGYTF.

The V gene is TRBV28, the J gene TRBJ2-2; 8 bases map to TRBD2. V was clipped by 4 bases and J by 4 bases; unmatched bases: 8. This CDR3 is 16 amino acids long. The germline gives CDR1 MDHEN, CDR2 SYDVKM. The CDR3 DNA follows: TGTGCCAGCAGTTCAGCGGGGGCCCCGGGCACCGGGGAGCTGTTTTTT. The encoded protein is CASSSAGAPGTGELFF.

In this sample, this clone turned up once. CDR3 sequence: CASVAREAFF. In nucleotides, the CDR3 is TGTGCCAGCGTGGCGAGGGAAGCTTTCTTT. This chain links TRBV28 with TRBJ1-1; D ambiguous. Germline V gene lookup returns CDR1 MDHEN and CDR2 SYDVKM. This CDR3 comprises 10 residues. V was shortened by 8 bases and J by 8 bases, with 9 bases between the two germline ends.

V gene TRBV13 combines with J gene TRBJ1-1; 7 positions agree with TRBD1. The length of the CDR3 is 15 residues. The V gene's germline CDR1 is PRHDT and CDR2 FYEKMQ (reference sequence). J lost 3 bases, V lost 6 bases, and 10 bases had no gene match. The CDR3 nucleotides are TGTGCCAGCAGGATAAACAGGGGTCCTTACACTGAAGCTTTCTTT. This sequence encodes CASRINRGPYTEAFF.

The chain employs TRBV27 and TRBJ2-2; TRBD1 might be the D (5 bases). The CDR3 is made up of 14 amino acids. Trimming took 6 bases from V and 4 from J, leaving 12 bases between them. CDR1 and CDR2 (germline): MNHEY, SMNVEV (reference sequence). The CDR3 bases are TGTGCCAGCAGGAGAACAGGTCGCACCGGGGAGCTGTTTTTT. Translation gives CASRRTGRTGELFF.

This sequence joins TRBV11-2 and TRBJ1-1; 7 bases align to TRBD1. The junction had 3 bases not matched to a gene; V was cut back by 4 bases and J by 1 base. The germline V gene encodes CDR1 SGHAT and CDR2 FQNNGV. The CDR3 is 14 residues long. This CDR3 reads CASSWGQRNTEAFF. The CDR3 coding sequence is TGTGCCAGCAGCTGGGGACAGAGGAACACTGAAGCTTTCTTT.

This clone was detected only once. The chain uses TRBV4-1 and TRBJ2-4, with 10 bases lining up with TRBD1. The J segment lost 0 bases and the V segment lost 2 bases, leaving 13 bases of the junction unmatched. Germline loops: CDR1 MGHRA, CDR2 YSYEKL. CDR3 length: 20 amino acids. DNA of the CDR3: TGCGCCAGCAGCCAACTCACGACAGGGGGCGAGAAACTAGCCAAAAACATTCAGTACTTC. As protein: CASSQLTTGGEKLAKNIQYF.

The rearrangement uses TRBV6-5 and TRBJ2-1, with TRBD2 matching over 8 bases. CDR1 is MNHEY, CDR2 SVGAGI, per germline. The V and J ends lost 11 bases and 5 bases, in that order; junction bases with no gene match: 8. There are 13 residues in the CDR3. The CDR3 sequence is CAGTGGSHNEQFF. The CDR3 nucleotides are TGTGCCGGAACGGGGGGGTCCCACAATGAGCAGTTCTTC.

V gene TRBV9 combines with J gene TRBJ2-1; TRBD1 agrees at 7 bases. Trimming took 2 bases from V and 7 from J; bases not matched to a gene: 9. The germline V gene encodes CDR1 SGDLS and CDR2 YYNGEE. The CDR3 length is 15 residues. CDR3: CASSVSEDRWNEQFF. CDR3 DNA sequence: TGTGCCAGCAGCGTGAGTGAGGACAGGTGGAATGAGCAGTTCTTC.

The chain has TRBV28 and TRBJ1-6; TRBD1 matches 8 bases. CDR3 length: 15 amino acids. Looked up from germline, CDR1 is MDHEN and CDR2 is SYDVKM. V trimming: 2 bases; J trimming: 7 bases; junction bases outside the gene matches: 4. The CDR3 is CASSLPRQGNSPLHF. The DNA of the CDR3 is TGTGCCAGCAGTTTACCCAGACAGGGGAATTCACCCCTCCACTTT.

The chain is built from TRBV2 and TRBJ2-7; 8 positions match TRBD1. The germline V gene has CDR1 SNHLY and CDR2 FYNNEI. V shed 5 bases, J shed 0 bases, and the junction held 3 bases outside the gene matches. This CDR3 is built from 14 residues. The CDR3 DNA sequence: TGTGCCAGCAGTCTGCAGGGGGCCTCCTACGAGCAGTACTTC. It encodes CASSLQGASYEQYF.

This clone was seen a handful of times. The chain carries TRBV3-1 (or the pseudogene TRBV3-2) and TRBJ1-5; 7 bases match TRBD1. Germline V gene sequence: CDR1 LGHDT, CDR2 YNNKEL (reference sequence). CDR3 length equals 14 residues. With V trimmed by 6 bases and J by 1 base, 3 bases remained unmatched. The CDR3 here is CASSTGESNQPQHF. The CDR3, as DNA: TGTGCCAGCAGTACAGGGGAAAGCAATCAGCCCCAGCATTTT.

The V gene is TRBV6-2 or TRBV6-3, the J gene TRBJ1-5; perhaps TRBD1 as D (6 bases). The length of the CDR3 is 14 residues. With 5 bases removed from V and 7 bases from J, the gap between germline ends came to 15 bases. The germline V gene has CDR1 MNHEY and CDR2 SVGEGT. CDR3 DNA sequence: TGTGCCAGCAGTACTGGACAGTTTTCGCAGCCCCAGCATTTT. Protein product: CASSTGQFSQPQHF.

This chain uses TRBV7-2 with TRBJ1-2, with TRBD1 identical over 7 bases. The V and J ends lost 2 bases and 4 bases, in that order; junction bases with no gene match: 4. Germline V CDR1 and CDR2: SGHTA, FQGNSA. The CDR3 is 14 amino acids. CDR3 sequence: CASSLQAGGYGYTF. CDR3 DNA sequence: TGTGCCAGCAGCTTACAGGCAGGGGGCTATGGCTACACCTTC.

The chain links TRBV23-1 to TRBJ2-2; TRBD1 might be the D (5 bases). TRBV23-1 is an ORF, and what it does is uncertain. V was pared by 0 bases and J by 4 bases, with 12 bases between. The CDR3 has 16 residues. DNA for the CDR3: TGCGCCAGCAGTCAATCTGGCCAGGGCAGCACCGGGGAGCTGTTTTTT. This sequence encodes CASSQSGQGSTGELFF.

The chain has TRBV5-1 and TRBJ2-2, with D maybe TRBD1 (6 bases). This CDR3 has 15 amino acids. V lost 4 bases, J lost 1 base, and 11 bases lay in between. Germline assignment: CDR1 SGHRS and CDR2 YFSETQ. Here the CDR3 reads CASSHRTENTGELFF. DNA of the CDR3: TGCGCCAGCAGCCACCGGACAGAGAACACCGGGGAGCTGTTTTTT.

The chain carries TRBV19 and TRBJ2-5; TRBD2 agrees at 8 bases. CDR1 LNHDA and CDR2 SQIVND come from the germline V gene (reference sequence). This CDR3 is 15 amino acids long. V was clipped by 5 bases and J by 3 bases; unmatched bases: 8. The CDR3 nucleotides read TGTGCCAGTAGTGCCGGGACTAGTTTCAAAGAGACCCAGTACTTC. Protein product: CASSAGTSFKETQYF.

This clone occurred once. The gene calls are TRBV2 and TRBJ2-2; D is perhaps TRBD1 (6 bases). The CDR3 is 15 residues long. Germline assignment: CDR1 SNHLY and CDR2 FYNNEI. Trimming took off 4 bases at V and 3 bases at J, with 12 bases between the two ends. In nucleotides, the CDR3 is TGTGCCAGCAGTGCAACCAGGGGTGACACCGGGGAGCTGTTTTTT. Translating gives CASSATRGDTGELFF.

The gene calls are TRBV19 and TRBJ1-5; no firm D call. The CDR3 totals 14 residues. The germline CDR1 and CDR2 sequences are LNHDA and SQIVND (reference sequence). Deletions cut 0 bases from V and 5 bases from J, with 8 bases between. The CDR3 loop reads CASSIDLSYQPQHF. The CDR3 DNA sequence: TGTGCCAGTAGTATAGATCTTTCTTATCAGCCCCAGCATTTT.

DNA for the CDR3: TGCGCCAGCAGTCCCCAACAGACAGCCGACTACGAGCAGTACGTC. It codes for CASSPQQTADYEQYV. V is TRBV23-1 and J is TRBJ2-7; D is possibly TRBD1 (5 bases). TRBV23-1 is an open reading frame, and its role is uncertain. The CDR3 has 15 residues. V lost 4 bases, J lost 3 bases, and 16 bases lay in between.

Only one count was recorded for this clone. This sequence joins TRBV2 and TRBJ2-2; 8 bases are shared with TRBD1. The V segment lost 6 bases and the J segment 1 base; nucleotides outside the gene matches: 4. The CDR3 contains 15 residues. Per germline, CDR1 SNHLY and CDR2 FYNNEI. CDR3 DNA: TGTGCCAGCAGACTACAGGGGGTGAACACCGGGGAGCTGTTTTTT. It yields the protein CASRLQGVNTGELFF.

CDR3 nucleotides: TGTGCCAGCAGCTTAGCGGCGGCGGGAATAGCAGCCCCCGAGCAGTACTTC. This gives the protein CASSLAAAGIAAPEQYF. The V gene is TRBV7-9, the J gene TRBJ2-7, with D maybe TRBD2 (6 bases). The V end lost 0 bases, the J end lost 6 bases, and 21 bases lay between the germline ends. CDR3 length equals 17 residues. The germline gives CDR1 SEHNR, CDR2 FQNEAQ (reference sequence). Full variable domain (outside the CDR3, taken from reference TRBV7-9 and TRBJ2-7): DTGVSQNPRHKITKRGQNVTFRCDPISEHNRLYWYRQTLGQGPEFLTYFQNEAQLEKSRLLSDRFSAERPKGSFSTLEIQRTEQGDSAMYLCASSLAAAGIAAPEQYFGPGTRLTVT.